This TCR beta chain was captured by sequencing in a study of OX40 agonist ivuxolimab in advanced cancers. Across the whole study: The dose of intravenous ivuxolimab that patients received every 2 weeks ranged from 0.01 to 10 mg/kg.

Study findings and constraints: The study observed clonal expansion of CD4+ and CD8+ blood T cells by week 6 at 0.1 to 3.0 mg/kg. Antigen targets of the expanded peripheral T cells went undetermined.

This CDR3 is 16 amino acids long. From germline, CDR1 is SGHTA and CDR2 FQGNSA. Trimming pared 2 bases from V and 4 bases from J, leaving 17 bases between. Cycle 7 day 1, cycle 4 day 1, and baseline were the timepoints at which blood was sampled. The protocol was immunoSEQ multiplex PCR, while the TCRdb copy is restricted to in-frame clones and leaves out a portion. The sample lists tens of thousands of clones, more than 70% occurring once. Regarding this clone: The antigen is undetermined.

The starting material was CD4+ or CD8+ T cells sorted from blood, obtained in a trial of the OX40 agonist ivuxolimab. The chain couples TRBV7-2 to TRBJ2-5; a possible D gene is TRBD1 (7 bases). The sequence was collected from an adult with an advanced solid tumor such as melanoma, head and neck, liver or kidney cancer. The DNA for the CDR3 is TGTGCCAGCAGCTTAAACCGACAGGGAGGCGGAGAGACCCAGTACTTC. It is translated as CASSLNRQGGGETQYF.